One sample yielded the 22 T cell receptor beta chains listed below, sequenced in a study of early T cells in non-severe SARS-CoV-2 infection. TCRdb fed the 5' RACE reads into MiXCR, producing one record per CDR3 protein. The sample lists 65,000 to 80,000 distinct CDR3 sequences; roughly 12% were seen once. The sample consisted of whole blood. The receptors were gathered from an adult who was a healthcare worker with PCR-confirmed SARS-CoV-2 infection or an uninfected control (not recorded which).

The CDR3 loop is CSARDRRSNTGELFF. In nucleotides, the CDR3 is TGCAGTGCTAGAGATCGGCGTTCGAACACCGGGGAGCTGTTTTTT. The chain joins TRBV20-1 to TRBJ2-2, with unresolved D. The ends were cut back, 0 bases at V and 0 bases at J, with 8 bases in the middle. CDR1 and CDR2 (germline): DFQATT, SNEGSKA (reference sequence). This CDR3 has 15 amino acids.

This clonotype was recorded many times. The CDR3 here is CASSQEGRESGELFF. The CDR3 nucleotides are TGTGCCAGCAGCCAAGAAGGCAGGGAGTCCGGGGAGCTGTTTTTT. V and J are TRBV3-1 and TRBJ2-2, with D tentatively TRBD1 or TRBD2 (5 bases each). The CDR3 is 15 residues long. Germline loops: CDR1 LGHDT, CDR2 YNNKEL (reference sequence). Trimming cost V 0 bases and J 6 bases, with 11 bases left between them.

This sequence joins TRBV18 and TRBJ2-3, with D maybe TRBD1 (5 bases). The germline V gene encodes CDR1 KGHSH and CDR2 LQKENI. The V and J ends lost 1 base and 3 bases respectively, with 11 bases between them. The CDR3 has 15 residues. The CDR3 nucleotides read TGTGCCAGCTCACCACAGGGGCAACGTACAGATACGCAGTATTTT. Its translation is CASSPQGQRTDTQYF.

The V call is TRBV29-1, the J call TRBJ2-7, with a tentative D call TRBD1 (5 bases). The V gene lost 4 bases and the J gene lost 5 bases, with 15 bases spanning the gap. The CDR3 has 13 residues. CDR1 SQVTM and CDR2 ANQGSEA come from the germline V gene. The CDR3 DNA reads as TGCAGCGTTGCGCGGCAGGGAAGAAACGAGCAGTACTTC. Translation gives CSVARQGRNEQYF.

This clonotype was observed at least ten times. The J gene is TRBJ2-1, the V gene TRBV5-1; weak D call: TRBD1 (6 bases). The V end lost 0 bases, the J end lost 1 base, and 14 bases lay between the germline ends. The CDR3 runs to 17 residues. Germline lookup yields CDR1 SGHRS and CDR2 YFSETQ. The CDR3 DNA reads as TGCGCCAGCAGCTTGGCCACAGGGATGAGATCCTACAATGAGCAGTTCTTC. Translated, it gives CASSLATGMRSYNEQFF.

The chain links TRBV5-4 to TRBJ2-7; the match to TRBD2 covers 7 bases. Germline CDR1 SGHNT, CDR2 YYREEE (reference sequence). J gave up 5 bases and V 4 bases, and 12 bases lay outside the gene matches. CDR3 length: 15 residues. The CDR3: CASSRGTGGRDEQYF. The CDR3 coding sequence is TGTGCCAGCAGCCGCGGGACGGGGGGACGGGACGAGCAGTACTTC.

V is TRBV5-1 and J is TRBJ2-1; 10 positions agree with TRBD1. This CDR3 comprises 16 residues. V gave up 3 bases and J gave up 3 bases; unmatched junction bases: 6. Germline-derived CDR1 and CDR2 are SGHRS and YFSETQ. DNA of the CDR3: TGCGCCAGCAGCTCGCGGGGGACAGGGGACTACAATGAGCAGTTCTTC. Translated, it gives CASSSRGTGDYNEQFF.

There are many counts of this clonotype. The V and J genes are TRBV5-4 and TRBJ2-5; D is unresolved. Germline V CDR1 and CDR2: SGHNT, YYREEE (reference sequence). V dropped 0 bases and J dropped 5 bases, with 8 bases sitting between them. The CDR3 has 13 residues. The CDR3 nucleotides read TGTGCCAGCAGCTTGGCCCTCGCGGAGACCCAGTACTTC. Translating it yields CASSLALAETQYF.

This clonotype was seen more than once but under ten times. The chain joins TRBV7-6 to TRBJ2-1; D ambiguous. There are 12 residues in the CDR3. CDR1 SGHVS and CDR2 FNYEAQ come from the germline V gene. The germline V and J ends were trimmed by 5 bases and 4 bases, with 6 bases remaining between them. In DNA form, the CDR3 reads TGTGCCAGCAGCCCCAGATACAATGAGCAGTTCTTC. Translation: CASSPRYNEQFF.

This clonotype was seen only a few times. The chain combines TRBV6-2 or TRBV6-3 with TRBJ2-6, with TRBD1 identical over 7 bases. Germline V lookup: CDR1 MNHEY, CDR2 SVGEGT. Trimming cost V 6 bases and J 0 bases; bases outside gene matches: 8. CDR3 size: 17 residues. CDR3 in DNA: TGTGCCAGCAGGACGGGACAGTTCAGCTCTGGGGCCAACGTCCTGACTTTC. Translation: CASRTGQFSSGANVLTF.

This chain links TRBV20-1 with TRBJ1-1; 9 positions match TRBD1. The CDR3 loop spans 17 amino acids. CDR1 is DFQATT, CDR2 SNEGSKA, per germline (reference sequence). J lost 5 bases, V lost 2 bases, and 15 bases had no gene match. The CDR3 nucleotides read TGCAGTGCTAGAAAGTCCCGGGACAGGGACCGAGGGACTGAAGCTTTCTTT. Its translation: CSARKSRDRDRGTEAFF.

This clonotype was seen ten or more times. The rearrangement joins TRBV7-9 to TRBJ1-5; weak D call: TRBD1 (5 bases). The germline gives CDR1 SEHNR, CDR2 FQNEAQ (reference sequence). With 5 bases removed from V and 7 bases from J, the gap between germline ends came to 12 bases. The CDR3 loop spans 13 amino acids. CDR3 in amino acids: CASSTQGNQPQHF. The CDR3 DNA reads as TGTGCCAGCAGCACGCAGGGTAACCAGCCCCAGCATTTT. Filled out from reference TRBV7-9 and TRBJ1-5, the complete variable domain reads DTGVSQNPRHKITKRGQNVTFRCDPISEHNRLYWYRQTLGQGPEFLTYFQNEAQLEKSRLLSDRFSAERPKGSFSTLEIQRTEQGDSAMYLCASSTQGNQPQHFGDGTRLSIL.

As DNA, the CDR3 is TGTGCCAGCAGCTTTACCGGGGCGGGCACCGGGGAGCTGTTTTTT. Translating gives CASSFTGAGTGELFF. V gene TRBV7-2 combines with J gene TRBJ2-2, with D perhaps matching TRBD1 or TRBD2 (5 bases each). Per the germline V gene, CDR1 is SGHTA and CDR2 is FQGNSA. This CDR3 has 15 residues. V was shortened by 3 bases and J by 4 bases, with 12 bases between the two germline ends.

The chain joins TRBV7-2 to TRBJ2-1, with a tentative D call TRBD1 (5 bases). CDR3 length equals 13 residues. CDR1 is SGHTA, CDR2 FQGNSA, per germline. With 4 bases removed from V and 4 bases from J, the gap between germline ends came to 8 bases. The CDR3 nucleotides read TGTGCCAGCAGCTCCCGACAGTACAATGAGCAGTTCTTC. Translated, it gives CASSSRQYNEQFF.

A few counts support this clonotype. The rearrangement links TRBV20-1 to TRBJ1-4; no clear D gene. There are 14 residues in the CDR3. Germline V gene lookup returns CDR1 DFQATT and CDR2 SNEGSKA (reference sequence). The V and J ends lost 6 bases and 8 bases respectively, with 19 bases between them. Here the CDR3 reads CSANPTTAREKLFF. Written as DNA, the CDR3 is TGCAGTGCAAACCCGACAACCGCACGGGAAAAACTGTTTTTT.

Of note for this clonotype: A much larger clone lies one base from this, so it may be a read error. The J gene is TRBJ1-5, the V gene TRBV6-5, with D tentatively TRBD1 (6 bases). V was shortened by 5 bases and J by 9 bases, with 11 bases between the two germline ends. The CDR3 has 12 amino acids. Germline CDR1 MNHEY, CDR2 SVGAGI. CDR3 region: CASSTGGRPQHF. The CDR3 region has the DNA TGTGCCAGCAGTACCGGGGGCCGGCCCCAGCATTTT.

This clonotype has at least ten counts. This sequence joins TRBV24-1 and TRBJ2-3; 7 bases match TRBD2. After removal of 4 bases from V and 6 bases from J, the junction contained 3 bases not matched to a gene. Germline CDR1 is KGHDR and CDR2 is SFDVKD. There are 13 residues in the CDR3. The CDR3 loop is CATSEHSGDTQYF. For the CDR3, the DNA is TGTGCCACCAGTGAACATAGCGGGGATACGCAGTATTTT.

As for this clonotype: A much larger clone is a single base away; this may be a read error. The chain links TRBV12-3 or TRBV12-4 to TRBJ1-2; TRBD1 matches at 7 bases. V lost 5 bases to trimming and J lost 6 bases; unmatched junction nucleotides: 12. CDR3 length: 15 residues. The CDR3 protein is CASSLSDRLIHGYTF. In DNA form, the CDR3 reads TGTGCCAGCAGTCTCTCGGACAGGTTGATCCATGGCTACACCTTC.

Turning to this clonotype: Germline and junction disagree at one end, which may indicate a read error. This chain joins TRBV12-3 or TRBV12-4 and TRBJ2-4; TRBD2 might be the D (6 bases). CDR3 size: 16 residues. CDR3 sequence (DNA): TGTGCCAGAAGTTTGCGGGGTCGGCTAGCCAAAAACATTCAGTACTTC. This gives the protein CARSLRGRLAKNIQYF.

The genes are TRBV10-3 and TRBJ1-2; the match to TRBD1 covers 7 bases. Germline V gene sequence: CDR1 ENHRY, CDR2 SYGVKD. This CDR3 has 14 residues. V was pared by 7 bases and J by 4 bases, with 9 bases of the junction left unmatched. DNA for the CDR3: TGTGCCATCACCGAGGACAGGACTATCTATGGCTACACCTTC. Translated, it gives CAITEDRTIYGYTF.

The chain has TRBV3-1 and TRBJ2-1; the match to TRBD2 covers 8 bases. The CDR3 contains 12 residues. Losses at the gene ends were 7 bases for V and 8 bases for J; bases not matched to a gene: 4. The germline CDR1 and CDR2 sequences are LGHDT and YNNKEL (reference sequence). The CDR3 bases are TGTGCCAGCACAGCGGGGGTGGATGAGCAGTTCTTC. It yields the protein CASTAGVDEQFF.

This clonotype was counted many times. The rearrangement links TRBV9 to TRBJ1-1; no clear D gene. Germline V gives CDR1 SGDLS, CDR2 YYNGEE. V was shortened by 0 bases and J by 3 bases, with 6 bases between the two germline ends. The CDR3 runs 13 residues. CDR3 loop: CASSVVPDTEAFF. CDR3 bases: TGTGCCAGCAGCGTAGTACCAGACACTGAAGCTTTCTTT. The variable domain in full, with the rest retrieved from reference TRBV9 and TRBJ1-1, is DSGVTQTPKHLITATGQRVTLRCSPRSGDLSVYWYQQSLDQGLQFLIQYYNGEERAKGNILERFSAQQFPDLHSELNLSSLELGDSALYFCASSVVPDTEAFFGQGTRLTVV.